The entry that follows covers one T cell receptor beta chain sequence. PBMCs were isolated at a quantity of at least 6 million per sample. The data were obtained in a study of blood T cells in healthy people across ages. Through a sample-barcoded 5' primer and a J-beta primer mix, a second PCR was run for about 7 to 12 cycles. Via MiXCR, TCRdb re-called the 5' RACE reads, giving one row per CDR3 protein. The sample yields 1,500,000 or so distinct CDR3 sequences, roughly 59% seen once. V lost 1 base and J lost 1, with 11 bases in between. There are 17 residues in the CDR3. From germline, CDR1 is LNHNV and CDR2 YYDKDF (reference sequence).

Input material: blood. The gene calls are TRBV15 and TRBJ2-6, with a tentative D call TRBD1 (5 bases). This TCR came from a man between 18 and 29 years old in good health. CDR3 sequence: CATSRATVDSGANVLTF. In nucleotides, the CDR3 is TGTGCCACCAGCAGAGCGACAGTTGATTCTGGGGCCAACGTCCTGACTTTC.